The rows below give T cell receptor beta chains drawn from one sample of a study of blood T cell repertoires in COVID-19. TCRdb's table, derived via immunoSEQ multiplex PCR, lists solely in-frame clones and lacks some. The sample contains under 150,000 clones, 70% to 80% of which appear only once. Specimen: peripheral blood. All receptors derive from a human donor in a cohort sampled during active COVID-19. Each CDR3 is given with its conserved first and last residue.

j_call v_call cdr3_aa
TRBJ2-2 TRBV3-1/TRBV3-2 CASHQNTGELFF
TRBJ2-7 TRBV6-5 CASSYAYTSGTYEQYF
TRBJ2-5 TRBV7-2 CASSLASGRARETQYF
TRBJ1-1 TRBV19 CASSIETLAFF
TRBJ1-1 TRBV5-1 CASSPGQGGLGAFF
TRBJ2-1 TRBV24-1 CATSDSSSYNEQFF
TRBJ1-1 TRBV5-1 CASSPGQGGTEAFF
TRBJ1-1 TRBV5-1 CASSTRQGVIEMNTEAFF
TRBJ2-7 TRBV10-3 CAISDQRREQYF
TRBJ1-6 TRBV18 CASSPTTGLKDPLHF
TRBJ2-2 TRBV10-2 CASSQRDSTLGGELFF
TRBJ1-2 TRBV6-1 CASSEPPERYGYTF
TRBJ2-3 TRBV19 CASSIRGAGDTDTQYF
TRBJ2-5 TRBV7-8 CASSATGTRETQYF
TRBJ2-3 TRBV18 CASSTQGVTDTQYF
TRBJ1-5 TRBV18 CASSPQGGQPQHF
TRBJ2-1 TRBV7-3 CASSLESSYNEQFF
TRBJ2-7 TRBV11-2 CASSMTSYEQYF
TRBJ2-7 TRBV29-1 CSVSAGVSSYEQYF
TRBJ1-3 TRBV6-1 CASSEGRGNTIYF
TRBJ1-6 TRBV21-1 CASTSQGLNCNSPLHF
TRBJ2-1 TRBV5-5 CASSFYAGDEQFF
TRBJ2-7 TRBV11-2 CASSLAQHYEQYF
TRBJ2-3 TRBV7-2 CASSLFGPTDTQYF
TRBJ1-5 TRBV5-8 CASSLVFGPSNQPQHF
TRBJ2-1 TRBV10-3 CAIRASGGSYNEQFF
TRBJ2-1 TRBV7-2 CASSSPGLAGNEQFF
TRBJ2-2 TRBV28 CASSLLRDRLTGELFF
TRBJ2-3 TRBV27 CASRGQGTDTQYF
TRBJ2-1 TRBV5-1 CASSPTGGSYNEQFF
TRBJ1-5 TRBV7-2 CASSLDRQQPQHF
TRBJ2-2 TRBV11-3 CASRLTGGALTGELFF
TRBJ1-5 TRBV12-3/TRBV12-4 CASSLTVNQPQHF
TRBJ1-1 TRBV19 CASSRWTEAFF
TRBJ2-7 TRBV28 CASSFEGMGYEQYF
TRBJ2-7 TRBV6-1 CASSYQGDEQYF
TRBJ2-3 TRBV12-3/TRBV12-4 CASRQGRADTQYF
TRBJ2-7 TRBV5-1 CASSSRDNYEQYF
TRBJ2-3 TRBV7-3 CASRSSQGSTDTQYF
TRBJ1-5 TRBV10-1 CASSAPGQVGNQPQHF
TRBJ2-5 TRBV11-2 CASSLPSAGTGTETQYF
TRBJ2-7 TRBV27 CASGWDRGSEQYF
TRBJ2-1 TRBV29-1 CSVQGAGRSEQFF